One and the same sample provided the 30 T cell receptor beta chains below, sequenced in a study of CD8+CD57+ T cells in acquired aplastic anemia. Genomic DNA was employed as the template in profiling TCR beta VDJ and CDR3. One entry per CDR3 protein, called by TCRdb with MiXCR from the reads. The data hold hundreds of thousands of distinct CDR3 sequences, with over 25% observed a single time. By flow cytometry, patients selected for sequencing had shown an expansion of CD8+CD57+ cells. The sample consisted of sorted CD4+, CD8+, or CD8+CD57+ T cells (not recorded which) from PBMCs. These receptors were taken from a human donor with aplastic anemia.

The CDR3, as DNA: TGCAGTGCTAGCGCCAGGGGGTCCACCCCCAGCACAGATACGCAGTATTTT. Protein: CSASARGSTPSTDTQYF. The rearrangement uses TRBV20-1 and TRBJ2-3; TRBD1 matches 7 bases. The CDR3 is made up of 17 amino acids. V was clipped by 3 bases and J by 0 bases; unmatched bases: 12. Germline loops: CDR1 DFQATT, CDR2 SNEGSKA (reference sequence).

This clonotype was observed at least ten times. The V call is TRBV10-3, the J call TRBJ1-1; D gene ambiguous. The CDR3 totals 18 residues. V dropped 4 bases and J dropped 4 bases, with 25 bases sitting between them. Germline CDR1 reads ENHRY; CDR2 reads SYGVKD. Here the CDR3 reads CAISATAVGSTRTTEAFF. The DNA of the CDR3 is TGTGCCATCAGTGCCACTGCGGTGGGATCCACAAGGACCACTGAAGCTTTCTTT.

This clonotype was observed at least ten times. This chain connects TRBV2 to TRBJ2-7, with 13 bases fitting TRBD2. V was clipped by 10 bases and J by 4 bases; unmatched bases: 4. This CDR3 is 13 amino acids long. The germline gives CDR1 SNHLY, CDR2 FYNNEI. CDR3 loop: CATTSGGFYEQYF. Here the CDR3 DNA reads TGTGCCACGACTAGCGGGGGGTTTTACGAGCAGTACTTC.

This clonotype was counted only a few times. The junction differs from germline at one of its ends, possibly a read error. The chain has TRBV6-1 and TRBJ2-7; 11 nucleotides line up with TRBD1. The CDR3 length is 13 residues. Germline V CDR1 and CDR2: MNHNS, SASEGT. CDR3 DNA: TGTGCCAGCAGTGAAGCGCCCGGGACAGGGGGGCACTTC. Encoded protein: CASSEAPGTGGHF.

This clonotype was seen repeatedly, ten times or more. This chain joins TRBV7-8 and TRBJ2-7; D not certain. V lost 1 base to trimming and J lost 5 bases, with 3 bases between them. The CDR3 runs to 11 residues. Germline V gene data show CDR1 as SGHVS and CDR2 as FQNEAQ. CDR3 protein: CASSLGNEQYF. DNA for the CDR3: TGTGCCAGCAGCTTAGGTAACGAGCAGTACTTC.

The genes are TRBV6-1 and TRBJ1-1; D gene ambiguous. V shed 6 bases and J shed 0 bases, with 11 bases lying between them. CDR1 MNHNS and CDR2 SASEGT come from the germline V gene. The CDR3 extends over 14 amino acids. Here the CDR3 reads CASRLGRMNTEAFF. As DNA, the CDR3 is TGTGCCAGCAGACTAGGACGGATGAACACTGAAGCTTTCTTT.

This chain uses TRBV6-1 with TRBJ2-7; 8 bases match TRBD2. The V gene end was trimmed by 8 bases and the J gene end by 7 bases; junction bases not matched to a gene: 16. CDR3 length: 15 amino acids. Germline CDR1 is MNHNS and CDR2 is SASEGT. The CDR3 DNA is TGTGCCAGCGCCCGAGAGCGGGGGCTAGTTTGGGAGCAGTACTTC. It yields the protein CASARERGLVWEQYF.

This clonotype was seen many times. This CDR3 reads CASILEGNNYGYTF. The CDR3 DNA reads as TGTGCCAGTATCTTAGAAGGGAATAACTATGGCTACACCTTC. V is TRBV19 and J is TRBJ1-2; D ambiguous. Trimming removed 7 bases from V and 1 base from J, with 13 bases in between. CDR1 LNHDA and CDR2 SQIVND come from the germline V gene (reference sequence). The CDR3 loop spans 14 amino acids.

Only one count was recorded for this clonotype. The chain combines TRBV29-1 with TRBJ2-7, with 9 bases aligning to TRBD1. The CDR3 has 15 amino acids. Germline lookup yields CDR1 SQVTM and CDR2 ANQGSEA. V lost 3 bases, J lost 6 bases, and 12 bases stayed unmatched. The CDR3 nucleotides are TGCAGCGTTGACCCCGGGACAGGGTCTATCGGCGAGCAGTACTTC. Translation: CSVDPGTGSIGEQYF.

The V gene is TRBV6-1, the J gene TRBJ1-3, with no clear D. The V end was cut by 6 bases, the J end by 8 bases, with 14 bases between. The CDR3 length is 13 residues. Germline V gives CDR1 MNHNS, CDR2 SASEGT. The DNA for the CDR3 is TGTGCCAGCAGGGTTTCTCTGCGGGACACCATATATTTT. Translating it yields CASRVSLRDTIYF.

The chain recombines TRBV5-6 with TRBJ2-3, with D uncertain. V lost 2 bases to trimming and J lost 0 bases, with 7 bases between them. The germline CDR1 and CDR2 sequences are SGHDT and YYEEEE. This CDR3 has 14 residues. The CDR3 sequence is CASSFGHSTDTQYF. The CDR3 DNA sequence: TGTGCCAGCAGCTTCGGCCACAGCACAGATACGCAGTATTTT. Full variable domain (outside the CDR3, taken from reference TRBV5-6 and TRBJ2-3): DAGVTQSPTHLIKTRGQQVTLRCSPKSGHDTVSWYQQALGQGPQFIFQYYEEEERQRGNFPDRFSGHQFPNYSSELNVNALLLGDSALYLCASSFGHSTDTQYFGPGTRLTVL.

The chain uses TRBV2 and TRBJ1-2, with 8 bases lining up with TRBD1. The CDR3 contains 14 residues. V lost 8 bases, J lost 2 bases, and 7 bases stayed unmatched. Germline CDR1 SNHLY, CDR2 FYNNEI. The CDR3 nucleotides are TGTGCCAGCGGCTATGGGGACAGGAACTATGGCTACACCTTC. Translated, it gives CASGYGDRNYGYTF.

This clonotype was observed many times. In DNA form, the CDR3 reads TGTGCCAGCAGCTTAGTAGTCGGAACAGGCGTCTATGGCTACACCTTC. Translation gives CASSLVVGTGVYGYTF. This chain links TRBV7-9 with TRBJ1-2; D may be TRBD1 (5 bases). The CDR3 length is 16 residues. V was cut by 1 base and J by 4 bases, with 16 bases left in between. Germline CDR1 is SEHNR and CDR2 is FQNEAQ (reference sequence).

This clonotype appeared once. A much larger clone lies one base from this, so it may be a read error. The gene calls are TRBV10-3 and TRBJ1-6; a possible D gene is TRBD1 (6 bases). The CDR3 spans 13 residues. Germline values: CDR1 ENHRY, CDR2 SYGVKD. Trimming shortened V by 6 bases and J by 13 bases, and 16 bases separated the two germline ends. The CDR3 bases are TGTGCCATCAGCGGGACACCAGACCGTCCCCTCCACTTT. Translated, it gives CAISGTPDRPLHF.

The chain links TRBV10-2 to TRBJ1-2; possible D gene TRBD1, 6 bases. Germline assignment: CDR1 WSHSY and CDR2 SAAADI. This CDR3 is 14 amino acids long. V shed 2 bases and J shed 4 bases, with 11 bases lying between them. CDR3 sequence: CASSETGQVYGYTF. The CDR3 region has the DNA TGCGCCAGCAGTGAGACAGGGCAGGTCTATGGCTACACCTTC.

This clonotype was counted at least ten times. This rearrangement joins TRBV19 to TRBJ1-1; TRBD1 matches at 7 bases. The trim removed 5 bases at V and 1 base at J, leaving 7 bases unmatched. The CDR3 is made up of 15 amino acids. In germline, CDR1 is LNHDA, CDR2 SQIVND (reference sequence). CDR3 in amino acids: CASSPGQKQNTEAFF. In DNA, the CDR3 is TGTGCCAGTAGTCCGGGACAGAAACAGAACACTGAAGCTTTCTTT.

This clonotype was picked up many times. V gene TRBV6-1 combines with J gene TRBJ1-2, with 9 positions matching TRBD1. The V and J ends lost 4 bases and 8 bases, in that order; junction bases with no gene match: 5. The CDR3 is made up of 13 amino acids. The germline V gene encodes CDR1 MNHNS and CDR2 SASEGT. CDR3 DNA: TGTGCCAGCAGTGGGACAGGGGCGGGAGGCTACACCTTC. Translation gives CASSGTGAGGYTF.

This clonotype was seen ten or more times. The chain's CDR3 is CASSIKPNTEAFF. CDR3 DNA sequence: TGTGCCAGTAGTATAAAACCGAACACTGAAGCTTTCTTT. V gene TRBV19 combines with J gene TRBJ1-1; unclear D gene. Germline V gene sequence: CDR1 LNHDA, CDR2 SQIVND (reference sequence). This CDR3 has 13 amino acids. V lost 2 bases to trimming and J lost 1 base, with 5 bases between them.

In its sample, this clonotype was seen a few times. The rearrangement joins TRBV25-1 to TRBJ1-2; 7 bases map to TRBD1. Germline assignment: CDR1 MGHDK and CDR2 SYGVNS. This CDR3 contains 14 residues. V lost 5 bases and J lost 3; bases outside the gene matches: 6. The CDR3 region is CASSLRGRDYGYTF. Here the CDR3 DNA reads TGTGCCAGCAGTTTGAGGGGGCGAGACTATGGCTACACCTTC.

This clonotype was seen many times. This chain joins TRBV7-3 and TRBJ1-6; perhaps TRBD1 as D (5 bases). Germline CDR1 is SGHTA and CDR2 is FQGTGA. The CDR3 sequence is 14 residues long. The ends were cut back, 5 bases at V and 8 bases at J, with 13 bases in the middle. CDR3 sequence (DNA): TGTGCCAGCAGCCTGCGGGACGGCGATTCACCCCTCCACTTT. It is translated as CASSLRDGDSPLHF.

The genes are TRBV20-1 and TRBJ2-1, with D maybe TRBD2 (6 bases). The CDR3 is 14 amino acids. Trimming cost V 7 bases and J 8 bases, with 21 bases left between them. Germline values: CDR1 DFQATT, CDR2 SNEGSKA (reference sequence). CDR3 residues: CSVSGGAGVDEQFF. CDR3 nucleotide sequence: TGCAGTGTCTCAGGCGGGGCCGGGGTGGATGAGCAGTTCTTC.

This clonotype occurred a few times. The chain combines TRBV11-2 with TRBJ2-1; 12 nucleotides line up with TRBD2. This CDR3 region has 17 residues. Germline loops: CDR1 SGHAT, CDR2 FQNNGV. J gave up 5 bases and V 1 base, and 6 bases lay outside the gene matches. DNA of the CDR3: TGTGCCAGCAGCTTAGTAGTACTAGCGGGGGGCAACAATGAGCAGTTCTTC. Translated, it gives CASSLVVLAGGNNEQFF.

The gene calls are TRBV6-1 and TRBJ1-2; no clear D gene. The V gene's germline CDR1 is MNHNS and CDR2 SASEGT. V lost 3 bases and J lost 4, with 15 bases in between. The CDR3 consists of 15 residues. CDR3 DNA sequence: TGTGCCAGCAGTGACCCATCGGCTTCGGGCTATGGCTACACCTTC. This translates into CASSDPSASGYGYTF.

The chain carries TRBV15 and TRBJ2-3; D gene unclear. Germline CDR1 reads LNHNV; CDR2 reads YYDKDF (reference sequence). The length of the CDR3 is 15 residues. Trimming pared 0 bases from V and 3 bases from J, leaving 10 bases between. CDR3 sequence reads: CATSRDRFGTDTQYF. CDR3 sequence (DNA): TGTGCCACCAGCAGAGATCGGTTTGGGACAGATACGCAGTATTTT.

This clonotype showed up many times. The chain employs TRBV20-1 and TRBJ1-5; a possible D gene is TRBD1 (6 bases). Germline CDR1 and CDR2: DFQATT and SNEGSKA (reference sequence). The V and J ends lost 0 bases and 4 bases respectively, with 10 bases between them. This CDR3 region has 14 residues. CDR3 amino acids: CSARDFTGNQPQHF. The CDR3 DNA reads TGCAGTGCTAGAGATTTTACAGGGAATCAGCCCCAGCATTTT.

The rearrangement joins TRBV20-1 to TRBJ2-5; 8 nucleotides line up with TRBD2. The CDR3 has 12 residues. The trim removed 3 bases at V and 4 bases at J, leaving 1 base unmatched. Germline values: CDR1 DFQATT, CDR2 SNEGSKA (reference sequence). Written as DNA, the CDR3 is TGCAGTGCTAGTACTAGCGGAGAGACCCAGTACTTC. Protein product: CSASTSGETQYF.

Ten or more counts support this clonotype. The chain is built from TRBV2 and TRBJ2-5; 10 bases agree with TRBD2. Germline lookup yields CDR1 SNHLY and CDR2 FYNNEI. V shed 8 bases and J 3 bases; nucleotides not matched to a gene: 6. The CDR3 has 14 residues. The CDR3 loop is CASRGLAVKETQYF. In DNA, the CDR3 is TGTGCCAGCCGCGGACTAGCGGTTAAAGAGACCCAGTACTTC. The complete variable domain, with remaining parts taken from reference TRBV2 and TRBJ2-5, reads EPEVTQTPSHQVTQMGQEVILRCVPISNHLYFYWYRQILGQKVEFLVSFYNNEISEKSEIFDDQFSVERPDGSNFTLKIRSTKLEDSAMYFCASRGLAVKETQYFGPGTRLLVL.

This clonotype was detected only a few times. This sequence joins TRBV11-2 and TRBJ2-7; D might be TRBD1 (6 bases). Trimming left V 1 base short and J 5 bases short, with 12 bases between. Per germline, CDR1 SGHAT and CDR2 FQNNGV. The CDR3 is 14 amino acids. The chain's CDR3 is CASSLGGGKDEQYF. The CDR3 DNA sequence: TGTGCCAGCAGCTTAGGAGGGGGTAAGGACGAGCAGTACTTC.

This clonotype was seen repeatedly, ten times or more. This rearrangement joins TRBV29-1 to TRBJ1-1; D possibly corresponds to TRBD1 (6 bases). V was cut by 4 bases and J by 3 bases, with 12 bases left in between. Germline-derived CDR1 and CDR2 are SQVTM and ANQGSEA. There are 13 residues in the CDR3. CDR3 coding DNA: TGCAGCGTTGTTGGGACATTAGACACTGAAGCTTTCTTT. Protein product: CSVVGTLDTEAFF.

This chain links TRBV3-1 with TRBJ1-2, with no clear D. Germline V gene lookup returns CDR1 LGHDT and CDR2 YNNKEL (reference sequence). The length of the CDR3 is 13 residues. Trimming took 1 base from V and 8 from J, leaving 11 bases between them. CDR3 nucleotide sequence: TGTGCCAGCAGCCAAGCGCCAATCTCGGGCTACACCTTC. Translating it yields CASSQAPISGYTF.